These 11 T cell receptor beta chains share one sample of origin, sequenced in a study of T-cell memory formation after mild COVID-19. Each CDR3 protein gets one entry after TCRdb re-called the 5' RACE reads with MiXCR. Among hundreds of thousands of distinct CDR3 sequences listed, around 13% were seen once. Sample: PBMCs or a T cell subset sorted from them (not recorded which). All receptors come from a man aged 18 to 30 who had mild COVID-19 (a few samples of this study predate the infection). Cell type and time point are not known.

This clonotype was recorded a few times. The chain employs TRBV11-2 and TRBJ1-2; D uncertain. Trimming shortened V by 6 bases and J by 6 bases, and 17 bases separated the two germline ends. The CDR3 spans 14 residues. Germline CDR1 SGHAT, CDR2 FQNNGV. The CDR3 loop reads CASRRPGFNNGYTF. The CDR3 DNA is TGTGCCAGCAGGCGCCCGGGATTCAATAATGGCTACACCTTC.

The chain uses TRBV7-6 and TRBJ2-2; D possibly uses TRBD1 or TRBD2 (5 bases each). Germline V gene sequence: CDR1 SGHVS, CDR2 FNYEAQ. The CDR3 spans 16 residues. The V gene lost 5 bases and the J gene lost 4 bases, with 17 bases spanning the gap. The CDR3 region is CASSPTGRGSTGELFF. The DNA for the CDR3 is TGTGCCAGCAGCCCAACGGGAAGGGGAAGCACCGGGGAGCTGTTTTTT.

This clonotype has only a few counts. V gene TRBV7-8 combines with J gene TRBJ2-7; D is unresolved. Trimming removed 8 bases from V and 2 bases from J, with 13 bases in between. The CDR3 loop spans 13 amino acids. CDR1 is SGHVS, CDR2 FQNEAQ, per germline. DNA for the CDR3: TGTGCCAGCGGCTACCGGGCTCCCTACGAGCAGTACTTC. This translates into CASGYRAPYEQYF.

The V and J genes are TRBV11-2 and TRBJ2-5; possible D gene TRBD2, 5 bases. There are 13 residues in the CDR3. Deletions cut 7 bases from V and 0 bases from J, with 9 bases between. The V gene's germline CDR1 is SGHAT and CDR2 FQNNGV. CDR3: CASTLSDQETQYF. The CDR3 DNA follows: TGTGCCAGCACCCTTAGCGACCAAGAGACCCAGTACTTC.

In this sample, this clonotype turned up a few times. The V call is TRBV10-3, the J call TRBJ1-4, with TRBD1 matching 8 bases. Germline V gene lookup returns CDR1 ENHRY and CDR2 SYGVKD. The V and J ends lost 7 bases and 5 bases, in that order; junction bases with no gene match: 6. The CDR3 is 14 residues long. The CDR3 bases are TGTGCCATCAAGAGGCAGGGGGCGAATGAAAAACTGTTTTTT. It yields the protein CAIKRQGANEKLFF.

This clonotype was seen repeatedly, ten times or more. The chain is built from TRBV12-3 or TRBV12-4 and TRBJ2-3, with TRBD2 identical over 12 bases. This CDR3 has 15 residues. V lost 6 bases and J lost 4; bases outside the gene matches: 5. The CDR3 nucleotides are TGTGCCAGCAGGAAACTAGCGGGGGGTGCAGATACGCAGTATTTT. Translating it yields CASRKLAGGADTQYF.

This clonotype has only a few counts. V is TRBV5-5 and J is TRBJ2-7, with D tentatively TRBD1 (7 bases). The CDR3 extends over 15 amino acids. CDR1 is SGHKS and CDR2 is YYEKEE in the germline V gene (reference sequence). Trimming took off 4 bases at V and 6 bases at J, with 20 bases between the two ends. DNA of the CDR3: TGTGCCAGCAGCGCGATAACGACAGGGCGGGGCGAGCAGTACTTC. The encoded protein is CASSAITTGRGEQYF.

This clonotype appeared a few times. In DNA, the CDR3 is TGTGCCAGCTCCCGGGACAGGGTGACCGGGGAGCTGTTTTTT. The encoded protein is CASSRDRVTGELFF. This sequence joins TRBV6-5 and TRBJ2-2; 9 bases are a match to TRBD1. With V trimmed by 8 bases and J by 5 bases, 6 bases remained unmatched. CDR1 and CDR2 from the germline V gene are MNHEY and SVGAGI. CDR3 length: 14 residues.

This clonotype was detected many times. The chain has TRBV7-2 and TRBJ2-5; possibly TRBD2 for D (6 bases). With 2 bases removed from V and 4 bases from J, the gap between germline ends came to 8 bases. Germline assignment: CDR1 SGHTA and CDR2 FQGNSA. The CDR3 covers 13 residues. CDR3 bases: TGTGCCAGCAGCTTAAGGAGGGGAGAGACCCAGTACTTC. Its translation: CASSLRRGETQYF.

This clonotype appeared a single time. The chain employs TRBV11-2 and TRBJ2-7; the D gene is possibly TRBD2 (7 bases). The germline V gene encodes CDR1 SGHAT and CDR2 FQNNGV. This CDR3 is built from 15 residues. Trimming removed 4 bases at V and 2 bases at J, with 15 bases between. CDR3 DNA: TGTGCCAGCAGCTCTTGGGGGGGCCTGGCCTACGAGCAGTACGTC. It codes for CASSSWGGLAYEQYV.

In its sample, this clonotype was seen a few times. The chain couples TRBV7-9 to TRBJ2-2; D uncertain. The CDR3 is made up of 14 amino acids. Germline V gene lookup returns CDR1 SEHNR and CDR2 FQNEAQ (reference sequence). Trimming left V 3 bases short and J 7 bases short, with 12 bases between. This CDR3 reads CASSLNGLGGELFF. CDR3 DNA sequence: TGTGCCAGCAGCTTGAACGGCCTGGGCGGGGAGCTGTTTTTT. Full variable domain (outside the CDR3, taken from reference TRBV7-9 and TRBJ2-2): DTGVSQNPRHKITKRGQNVTFRCDPISEHNRLYWYRQTLGQGPEFLTYFQNEAQLEKSRLLSDRFSAERPKGSFSTLEIQRTEQGDSAMYLCASSLNGLGGELFFGEGSRLTVL.